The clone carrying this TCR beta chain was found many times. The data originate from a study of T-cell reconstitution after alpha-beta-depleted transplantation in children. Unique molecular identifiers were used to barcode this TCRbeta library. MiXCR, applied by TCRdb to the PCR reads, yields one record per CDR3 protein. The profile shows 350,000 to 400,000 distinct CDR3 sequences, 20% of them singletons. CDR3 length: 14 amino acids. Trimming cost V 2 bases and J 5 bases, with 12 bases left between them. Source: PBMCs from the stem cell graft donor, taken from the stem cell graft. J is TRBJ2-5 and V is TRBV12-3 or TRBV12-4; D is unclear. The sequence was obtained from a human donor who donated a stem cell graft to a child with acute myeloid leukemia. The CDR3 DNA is TGTGCCAGCAGTTTATCGTCCGCCCAGGAGACCCAGTACTTC. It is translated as CASSLSSAQETQYF.